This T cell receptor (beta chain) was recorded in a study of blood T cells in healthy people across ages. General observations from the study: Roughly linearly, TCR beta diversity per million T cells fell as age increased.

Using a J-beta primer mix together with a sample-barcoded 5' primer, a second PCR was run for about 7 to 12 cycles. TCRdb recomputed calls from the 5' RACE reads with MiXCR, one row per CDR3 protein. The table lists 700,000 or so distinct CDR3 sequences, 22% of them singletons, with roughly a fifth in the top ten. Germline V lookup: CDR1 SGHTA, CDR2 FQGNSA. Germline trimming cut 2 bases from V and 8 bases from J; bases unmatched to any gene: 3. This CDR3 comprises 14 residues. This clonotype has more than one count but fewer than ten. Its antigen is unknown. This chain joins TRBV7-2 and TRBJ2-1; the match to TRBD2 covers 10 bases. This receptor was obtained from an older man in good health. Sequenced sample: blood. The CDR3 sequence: CASSLWLAGDEQFF. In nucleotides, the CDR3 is TGTGCCAGCAGCTTATGGCTAGCGGGGGATGAGCAGTTCTTC.